This entry is about one T cell receptor (beta chain). The sample comes from a study of PD-L1 blockade in urothelial cancer. At the level of the study: The analyses of blood took place 3 weeks (second dose) and 6 weeks after treatment start.

Per patient, between 1 and 8 samples were collected at pretreatment and on-treatment time points. Each PCR had synthetic TCR analog templates added to it as a spike-in. Sequencing was performed with immunoSEQ multiplex PCR; in TCRdb, only in-frame clones are kept and a portion is missing. Found here are approximately 100,000 clones, about 90% of them singletons; the top ten hold 0.8% to 1%. The source material was PBMCs, sampled around atezolizumab (anti-PD-L1) treatment. This receptor was taken from a woman aged 80 or over with urothelial cancer.

The DNA of the CDR3 is TGCGCCAGCAGGCGGGACCGAATGTCCTACGAGCAGTACTTC. Encoded protein: CASRRDRMSYEQYF. The rearrangement uses TRBV5-1 and TRBJ2-7, with a possible D match to TRBD2 (6 bases). The length of the CDR3 is 14 residues. V was pared by 5 bases and J by 1 base, with 13 bases between. Germline V gene lookup returns CDR1 SGHRS and CDR2 YFSETQ.